This is a list of T cell receptor beta chains from one sample in a study of T cells expressing NK-cell markers. TCRdb re-called the 5' RACE reads and catalogs CDR3 proteins one per entry, DNA excluded. This listing includes about 32,000 distinct CDR3 sequences. The sequenced sample was blood T cells: a sorted CD56 or NKG2C T cell subset, CD4+ or CD8+ T cells, or bulk PBMC T cells (not recorded which). These receptors were collected from a woman aged 18 to 75 in good health. The CDR3 runs from the conserved cysteine through the conserved F or W. Clone size appears in some rows only: once, few, many, or a class for an expanded clone.

j_gene: TRBJ1-3; abundance: NA; v_gene: TRBV9; CDR3aa: CASSHGRNSGNTIYF
j_gene: TRBJ1-1; abundance: NA; v_gene: TRBV7-9; CDR3aa: CASRDGLTEAFF
j_gene: TRBJ2-4; abundance: medium-sized; v_gene: TRBV9; CDR3aa: CASSPPGSEVGIQYF
j_gene: TRBJ2-7; abundance: NA; v_gene: TRBV10-2; CDR3aa: CASSETVGVYEQYF
j_gene: TRBJ1-2; abundance: NA; v_gene: TRBV5-6; CDR3aa: CASRSGGRGYTF
j_gene: TRBJ1-1; abundance: NA; v_gene: TRBV7-9; CDR3aa: CASSGDRIVNTEAFF
j_gene: TRBJ1-3; abundance: NA; v_gene: TRBV11-2; CDR3aa: CASSPGGPAAGNTIYF
j_gene: TRBJ2-1; abundance: NA; v_gene: TRBV7-9; CDR3aa: CASSLGDTSGRLYEQFF
j_gene: TRBJ2-7; abundance: NA; v_gene: TRBV27; CDR3aa: CASSLTSTYEQYF
j_gene: TRBJ2-3; abundance: NA; v_gene: TRBV6-5; CDR3aa: CASSSIGKAADTQYF
j_gene: TRBJ1-6; abundance: NA; v_gene: TRBV29-1; CDR3aa: CSVRTGEGSPLHF
j_gene: TRBJ2-2; abundance: NA; v_gene: TRBV7-9; CDR3aa: CASSPSGTTGELFF
j_gene: TRBJ2-2; abundance: NA; v_gene: TRBV29-1; CDR3aa: CSVVAGNTGELFF
j_gene: TRBJ2-7; abundance: NA; v_gene: TRBV5-1; CDR3aa: CASSPGQGTEQYF
j_gene: TRBJ2-1; abundance: NA; v_gene: TRBV6-6; CDR3aa: CASSYSWGNEQFF
j_gene: TRBJ2-7; abundance: NA; v_gene: TRBV19; CDR3aa: CASSSLAGWAGEQYF
j_gene: TRBJ1-5; abundance: NA; v_gene: TRBV27; CDR3aa: CASSLYVNSNQPQHF
j_gene: TRBJ1-2; abundance: NA; v_gene: TRBV7-6; CDR3aa: CASSLAPDSLYGYTF
j_gene: TRBJ2-2; abundance: NA; v_gene: TRBV6-4; CDR3aa: CASSDTGTGELFF